This TCR beta chain was sequenced for a study of blood T cell repertoires in COVID-19. The wider study: PBMCs, B-cell-depleted T cells, or T cells provided the cDNA or gDNA that made up the material.

Method: immunoSEQ multiplex PCR; TCRdb's copy keeps in-frame clones and lacks some. The repertoire has 80,000 to 100,000 clones, approximately 86% of them found once; the top ten carry approximately 13%. This CDR3 has 15 amino acids. CDR1 and CDR2 from the germline V gene are SGDLS and YYNGEE. Germline trimming cut 3 bases from V and 2 bases from J; bases unmatched to any gene: 8. The source of this sequence is an older woman in a cohort sampled during active or convalescent COVID-19. Specimen: peripheral blood. The chain couples TRBV9 to TRBJ2-7; 7 bases map to TRBD1. The CDR3 nucleotides are TGTGCCAGCAGCGCCAAACTAGGACAGGCCTACGAGCAGTACTTC. It specifies CASSAKLGQAYEQYF.